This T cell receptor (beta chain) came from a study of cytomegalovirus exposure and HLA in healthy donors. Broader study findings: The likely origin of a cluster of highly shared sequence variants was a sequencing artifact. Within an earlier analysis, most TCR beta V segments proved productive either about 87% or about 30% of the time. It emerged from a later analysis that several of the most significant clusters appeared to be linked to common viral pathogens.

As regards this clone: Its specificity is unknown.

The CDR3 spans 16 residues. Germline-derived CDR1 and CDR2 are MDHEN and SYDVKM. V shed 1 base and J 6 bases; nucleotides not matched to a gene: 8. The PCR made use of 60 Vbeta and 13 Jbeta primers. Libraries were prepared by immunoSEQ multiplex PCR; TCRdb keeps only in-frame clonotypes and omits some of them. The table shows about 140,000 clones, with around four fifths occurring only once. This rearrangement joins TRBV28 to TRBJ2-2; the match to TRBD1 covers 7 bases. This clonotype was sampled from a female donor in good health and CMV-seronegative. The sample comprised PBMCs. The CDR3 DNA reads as TGTGCCAGCAGTTTATCCCCAGGGGGAAAGGCCGGGGAGCTGTTTTTT. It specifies CASSLSPGGKAGELFF.